This is a list of T cell receptor beta chains from one sample in a study of blood T cell repertoires in COVID-19. TCRdb's copy holds only in-frame clones and misses some; the assay was immunoSEQ multiplex PCR. This table holds 300,000 to 400,000 clones, 70% to 90% found once. The source material was peripheral blood. These receptors were obtained from a human donor in a cohort sampled during active COVID-19. Each CDR3 is given with its conserved first and last residue. The D gene is left open where the match is weak. Size is omitted from some rows. Given values are once, few, many or a class for expanded clones.

v_gene: TRBV7-2; d_gene: TRBD1; j_gene: TRBJ1-1; abundance: NA; CDR3aa: CASSDPLYRGRLGTEAFF; CDR3nt: TGTGCCAGCAGCGACCCCTTATACAGGGGGCGGTTGGGCACTGAAGCTTTCTTT
v_gene: TRBV7-6; d_gene: TRBD1; j_gene: TRBJ1-1; abundance: NA; CDR3aa: CASSLIGQGNTEAFF; CDR3nt: TGTGCCAGCAGCCTCATCGGACAGGGAAACACTGAAGCTTTCTTT
v_gene: TRBV9; d_gene: TRBD1; j_gene: TRBJ1-2; abundance: NA; CDR3aa: CASSAAQGLLTDNYGYTF; CDR3nt: TGTGCCAGCAGCGCCGCACAGGGGCTCCTTACAGACAACTATGGCTACACCTTC
v_gene: TRBV6-5; d_gene: NA; j_gene: TRBJ1-2; abundance: NA; CDR3aa: CASSRQNNYGYTF; CDR3nt: TGTGCCAGCAGTCGACAGAATAACTATGGCTACACCTTC
v_gene: TRBV7-2; d_gene: TRBD1; j_gene: TRBJ2-2; abundance: few; CDR3aa: CASSSRQGGTGELFF; CDR3nt: TGTGCCAGCAGCAGTAGACAGGGGGGTACCGGGGAGCTGTTTTTT
v_gene: TRBV29-1; d_gene: TRBD2; j_gene: TRBJ2-3; abundance: NA; CDR3aa: CSVATSGGVGGTDTQYF; CDR3nt: TGCAGCGTGGCGACTAGCGGGGGGGTTGGGGGCACAGATACGCAGTATTTT
v_gene: TRBV27; d_gene: TRBD2; j_gene: TRBJ2-7; abundance: NA; CDR3aa: CASTRAGLADYEQYF; CDR3nt: TGTGCCAGCACCAGGGCGGGACTAGCAGATTACGAGCAGTACTTC
v_gene: TRBV5-1; d_gene: NA; j_gene: TRBJ2-2; abundance: NA; CDR3aa: CASSPSEGPVGAWGGELFF; CDR3nt: TGCGCCAGCAGCCCATCTGAAGGGCCCGTGGGAGCCTGGGGCGGGGAGCTGTTTTTT
v_gene: TRBV27; d_gene: TRBD1; j_gene: TRBJ1-6; abundance: NA; CDR3aa: CASSSDRGENSPLHF; CDR3nt: TGTGCCAGCAGTTCGGACAGGGGAGAAAATTCACCCCTCCACTTT
v_gene: TRBV5-6; d_gene: TRBD2; j_gene: TRBJ2-5; abundance: few; CDR3aa: CASSLRGGRYQETQYF; CDR3nt: TGTGCCAGCAGCTTGCGGGGCGGGAGATACCAAGAGACCCAGTACTTC
v_gene: TRBV7-2; d_gene: NA; j_gene: TRBJ1-1; abundance: NA; CDR3aa: CASSLGGRSEAFF; CDR3nt: TGTGCCAGCAGCTTAGGTGGCCGCTCTGAAGCTTTCTTT
v_gene: TRBV6-6; d_gene: TRBD1; j_gene: TRBJ1-5; abundance: NA; CDR3aa: CASSPGQGATNQPQHF; CDR3nt: TGTGCCAGCAGTCCGGGACAGGGGGCTACAAATCAGCCCCAGCATTTT
v_gene: TRBV24-1; d_gene: NA; j_gene: TRBJ2-2; abundance: NA; CDR3aa: CATSGQFTGELFF; CDR3nt: TGTGCCACCAGTGGACAATTCACCGGGGAGCTGTTTTTT
v_gene: TRBV9; d_gene: NA; j_gene: TRBJ2-7; abundance: NA; CDR3aa: CASSVDVGLDYEQYF; CDR3nt: TGTGCCAGCAGCGTAGACGTAGGACTGGACTACGAGCAGTACTTC
v_gene: TRBV6-2/TRBV6-3; d_gene: NA; j_gene: TRBJ2-7; abundance: NA; CDR3aa: CASSYELHEQYF; CDR3nt: TGTGCCAGCAGTTACGAGCTTCACGAGCAGTACTTC
v_gene: TRBV28; d_gene: NA; j_gene: TRBJ2-6; abundance: NA; CDR3aa: CASSFRTGGANVLTF; CDR3nt: TGTGCCAGCAGTTTTCGGACTGGTGGGGCCAACGTCCTGACTTTC
v_gene: TRBV28; d_gene: NA; j_gene: TRBJ1-1; abundance: NA; CDR3aa: CASSSPDRGKAFF; CDR3nt: TGTGCCAGCAGTTCACCCGACAGAGGTAAAGCTTTCTTT
v_gene: TRBV25-1; d_gene: TRBD2; j_gene: TRBJ2-2; abundance: NA; CDR3aa: CASSEWDGEGTGELFF; CDR3nt: TGTGCCAGCAGTGAATGGGACGGGGAGGGAACCGGGGAGCTGTTTTTT
v_gene: TRBV11-1; d_gene: TRBD1; j_gene: TRBJ1-2; abundance: NA; CDR3aa: CASSSDRAYGYTF; CDR3nt: TGTGCCAGCAGCTCGGACAGGGCCTATGGCTACACCTTC
v_gene: TRBV24-1; d_gene: TRBD1; j_gene: TRBJ2-1; abundance: NA; CDR3aa: CATATGGTNEQFF; CDR3nt: TGTGCCACCGCAACAGGGGGAACCAATGAGCAGTTCTTC